A single sample is the source of the 18 T cell receptor beta chains below, sequenced in a study of blood T cell repertoires in COVID-19. Clones were read by immunoSEQ multiplex PCR, and TCRdb kept only the in-frame ones, dropping some. The table includes about 160,000 clones, just under 80% detected once. The sample was peripheral blood. The receptors were gathered from an elderly woman with acute or convalescent COVID-19.

This clone was counted a few times. The chain recombines TRBV7-2 with TRBJ1-6, with 8 bases aligning to TRBD1. The CDR3 covers 15 residues. The V segment lost 6 bases and the J segment 6 bases; nucleotides outside the gene matches: 7. Germline V gives CDR1 SGHTA, CDR2 FQGNSA. The CDR3 loop reads CASRHPGQVNSPLHF. CDR3 in DNA: TGTGCCAGCAGGCATCCGGGACAGGTTAATTCACCCCTCCACTTT. Full variable domain (rest looked up from reference TRBV7-2 and TRBJ1-6): GAGVSQSPSNKVTEKGKDVELRCDPISGHTALYWYRQSLGQGLEFLIYFQGNSAPDKSGLPSDRFSAERTGGSVSTLTIQRTQQEDSAVYLCASRHPGQVNSPLHFGNGTRLTVT.

The CDR3 DNA follows: TGTGCCAGCAGCTTTACCACAGGGGGAGGCACAGATACGCAGTATTTT. Translated, it gives CASSFTTGGGTDTQYF. The chain recombines TRBV7-9 with TRBJ2-3; 8 nucleotides match TRBD1. CDR1 SEHNR and CDR2 FQNEAQ come from the germline V gene (reference sequence). Unmatched junction bases numbered 6, after V lost 3 bases and J lost 1 base. The CDR3 length is 16 residues.

In DNA, the CDR3 is TGTGCCAGCAGTGAAGCTTGGGACAGGGGGTCCTACAATGAGCAGTTCTTC. Protein: CASSEAWDRGSYNEQFF. This sequence joins TRBV6-1 and TRBJ2-1; 11 bases map to TRBD1. Germline V gene lookup returns CDR1 MNHNS and CDR2 SASEGT. This CDR3 region has 17 residues. Germline trimming cut 0 bases from V and 1 base from J; bases unmatched to any gene: 2.

The V call is TRBV7-2, the J call TRBJ1-6; D not resolved. This CDR3 is built from 15 residues. V lost 1 base, J lost 3 bases, and 7 bases lay in between. CDR1 is SGHTA, CDR2 FQGNSA, per germline. The CDR3 spells CASSLGSIYNSPLHF. The CDR3 nucleotides are TGTGCCAGCAGCTTAGGGAGTATCTATAATTCACCCCTCCACTTT.

The V gene is TRBV3-1 (or the pseudogene TRBV3-2), the J gene TRBJ1-5, with 7 bases identical to TRBD1. This CDR3 spans 13 amino acids. V was clipped by 3 bases and J by 6 bases; unmatched bases: 2. Germline loops: CDR1 LGHDT, CDR2 YNNKEL (reference sequence). CDR3 region: CASSQQGVQPQHF. The CDR3 DNA is TGTGCCAGCAGCCAGCAGGGGGTTCAGCCCCAGCATTTT.

V usage is TRBV11-2 and J usage is TRBJ2-7, with D unclear. Germline V lookup: CDR1 SGHAT, CDR2 FQNNGV. The CDR3 sequence is 12 residues long. Trimming took 5 bases from V and 6 from J, leaving 11 bases between them. This chain's CDR3 is CASSINGFEQYF. In nucleotides, the CDR3 is TGTGCCAGCAGCATCAACGGGTTCGAGCAGTACTTC.

This chain connects TRBV6-7 to TRBJ1-6; no clear D. TRBV6-7 is labeled an ORF, and its function is uncertain. V lost 5 bases and J lost 2, with 13 bases in between. The CDR3 contains 16 residues. The CDR3 sequence: CASSPPPGTYNSPLHF. CDR3 DNA sequence: TGTGCCAGCAGTCCCCCCCCGGGTACCTATAATTCACCCCTCCACTTT.

The J gene is TRBJ2-7, the V gene TRBV6-6; the D gene is possibly TRBD2 (6 bases). The CDR3 runs 15 residues. Germline V gene lookup returns CDR1 MNHNY and CDR2 SVGAGI (reference sequence). V lost 4 bases and J lost 3, with 16 bases in between. The CDR3 DNA is TGTGCCAGCAGTTTCCCACCGGGACTCGTCTACGAGCAGTACTTC. Its protein product is CASSFPPGLVYEQYF.

V and J are TRBV5-1 and TRBJ2-5, with a possible D match to TRBD1 (6 bases). CDR1 is SGHRS and CDR2 is YFSETQ in the germline V gene. Trimming removed 2 bases at V and 3 bases at J, with 8 bases between. This CDR3 is built from 13 residues. The CDR3 reads CASSFWTEETQYF. Here the CDR3 DNA reads TGCGCCAGCAGCTTCTGGACAGAAGAGACCCAGTACTTC. The whole variable domain, filled in from reference TRBV5-1 and TRBJ2-5, reads KAGVTQTPRYLIKTRGQQVTLSCSPISGHRSVSWYQQTPGQGLQFLFEYFSETQRNKGNFPGRFSGRQFSNSRSEMNVSTLELGDSALYLCASSFWTEETQYFGPGTRLLVL.

The chain links TRBV7-9 to TRBJ2-1, with TRBD2 matching over 7 bases. V lost 0 bases and J lost 7; bases outside the gene matches: 6. CDR1 SEHNR and CDR2 FQNEAQ come from the germline V gene (reference sequence). The CDR3 extends over 15 amino acids. This CDR3 is CASSLAPGTKNEQFF. Here the CDR3 DNA reads TGTGCCAGCAGCTTAGCCCCCGGGACTAAGAATGAGCAGTTCTTC.

The gene calls are TRBV27 and TRBJ1-4, with D uncertain. The CDR3 contains 13 residues. Looked up from germline, CDR1 is MNHEY and CDR2 is SMNVEV (reference sequence). Trimming stripped 6 bases from V and 8 bases from J, with 13 bases between. The CDR3 region is CASRTVGSEKLFF. The DNA for the CDR3 is TGTGCCAGCAGAACAGTTGGGTCAGAAAAACTGTTTTTT.

This clone was observed a few times. A junction end diverges from the germline sequence, so it may reflect a read error. The chain employs TRBV5-1 and TRBJ2-2; 7 bases are shared with TRBD1. CDR3 size: 15 residues. Germline V gene sequence: CDR1 SGHRS, CDR2 YFSETQ. The CDR3 bases are TGCGCCAGCAGCTCGGGACAGAGGAACGCCGGGGAGCTGTTTTTT. This sequence encodes CASSSGQRNAGELFF.

The chain uses TRBV18 and TRBJ1-5; D remains ambiguous. Germline V lookup: CDR1 KGHSH, CDR2 LQKENI. V shed 2 bases and J shed 8 bases, with 13 bases lying between them. The CDR3 has 14 amino acids. CDR3 sequence reads: CASSPGLPSEPQHF. CDR3 coding DNA: TGTGCCAGCTCACCAGGGCTTCCCTCGGAGCCCCAGCATTTT.

Only one count was recorded for this clone. V usage is TRBV5-4 and J usage is TRBJ1-6; the D gene is possibly TRBD1 (5 bases). Germline values: CDR1 SGHNT, CDR2 YYREEE (reference sequence). The germline V and J ends were trimmed by 7 bases and 6 bases, with 14 bases remaining between them. This CDR3 contains 14 residues. The CDR3 sequence is CASVRQGLNSPLHF. CDR3 DNA sequence: TGTGCCAGCGTTCGGCAGGGACTTAATTCACCCCTCCACTTT.

Only a few counts were recorded for this clone. This chain links TRBV3-1 (or the pseudogene TRBV3-2) with TRBJ2-7; TRBD1 agrees at 11 bases. The CDR3 runs 15 residues. Per germline, CDR1 LGHDT and CDR2 YNNKEL (reference sequence). V gave up 4 bases and J gave up 5 bases; unmatched junction bases: 7. In DNA form, the CDR3 reads TGTGCCAGCAGCCCCACGGACAGGGGGCTGAACGAGCAGTACTTC. Protein: CASSPTDRGLNEQYF.

V gene TRBV7-9 combines with J gene TRBJ1-1; 9 positions agree with TRBD1. Trimming took 5 bases from V and 1 from J; bases not matched to a gene: 8. The V gene's germline CDR1 is SEHNR and CDR2 FQNEAQ (reference sequence). The CDR3 sequence is 16 residues long. The CDR3 bases are TGTGCCAGCAGCCGTCCCGGGACAGGGCCGAACACTGAAGCTTTCTTT. This gives the protein CASSRPGTGPNTEAFF.

This clone occurred a few times. The chain combines TRBV6-6 with TRBJ2-7; the D is unclear. CDR1 and CDR2 (germline): MNHNY, SVGAGI (reference sequence). Deletions cut 7 bases from V and 2 bases from J, with 18 bases between. The CDR3 is 15 residues long. The CDR3 sequence is CASNLIGPDPYEQYF. CDR3 DNA sequence: TGTGCCAGCAACTTAATTGGGCCCGATCCCTACGAGCAGTACTTC.

The CDR3 spells CASRRGAAVGYQPQHF. DNA for the CDR3: TGTGCCAGTAGACGGGGGGCAGCCGTGGGATATCAGCCCCAGCATTTT. The rearrangement joins TRBV19 to TRBJ1-5; the D gene is possibly TRBD1 (6 bases). Deletions cut 6 bases from V and 5 bases from J, with 20 bases between. CDR3 length: 16 residues. Germline CDR1 and CDR2: LNHDA and SQIVND (reference sequence). Full variable domain (remainder filled in from reference TRBV19 and TRBJ1-5): DGGITQSPKYLFRKEGQNVTLSCEQNLNHDAMYWYRQDPGQGLRLIYYSQIVNDFQKGDIAEGYSVSREKKESFPLTVTSAQKNPTAFYLCASRRGAAVGYQPQHFGDGTRLSIL.